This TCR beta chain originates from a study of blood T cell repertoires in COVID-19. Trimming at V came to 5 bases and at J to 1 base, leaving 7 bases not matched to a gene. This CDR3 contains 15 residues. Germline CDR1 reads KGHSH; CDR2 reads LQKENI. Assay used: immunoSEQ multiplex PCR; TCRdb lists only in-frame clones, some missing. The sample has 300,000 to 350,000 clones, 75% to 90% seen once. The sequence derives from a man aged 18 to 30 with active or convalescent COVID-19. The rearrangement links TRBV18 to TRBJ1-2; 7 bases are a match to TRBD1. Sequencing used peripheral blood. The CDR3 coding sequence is TGTGCCAGCTCAGCGGGACAGATAATTAACTATGGCTACACCTTC. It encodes CASSAGQIINYGYTF.